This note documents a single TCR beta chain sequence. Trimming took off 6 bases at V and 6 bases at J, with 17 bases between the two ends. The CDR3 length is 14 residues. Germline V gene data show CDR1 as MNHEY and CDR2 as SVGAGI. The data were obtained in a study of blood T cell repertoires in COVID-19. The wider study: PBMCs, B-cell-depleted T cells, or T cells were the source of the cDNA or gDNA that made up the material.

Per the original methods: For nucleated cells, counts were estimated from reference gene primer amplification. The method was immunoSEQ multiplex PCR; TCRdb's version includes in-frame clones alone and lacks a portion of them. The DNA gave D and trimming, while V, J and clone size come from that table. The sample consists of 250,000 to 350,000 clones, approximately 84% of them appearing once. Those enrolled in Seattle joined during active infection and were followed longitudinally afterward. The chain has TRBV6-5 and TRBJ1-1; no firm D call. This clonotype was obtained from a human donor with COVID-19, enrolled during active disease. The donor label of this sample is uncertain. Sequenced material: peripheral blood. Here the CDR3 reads CASSLREGIAEAFF. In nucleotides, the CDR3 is TGTGCCAGCAGCTTAAGGGAGGGTATCGCTGAAGCTTTCTTT.